Given below is one TCR beta chain in context. Its antigen has not been determined. No much larger clone exists at a distance of one base, and base qualities are not known. There are 14 amino acids in the CDR3, from cysteine to phenylalanine inclusive. Just CDR3 DNA is preserved here, 42 bases in frame from base 1. Looking up the germline V gene yields CDR1 SQVTM and CDR2 ANQGSEA. V is cut back by 4 bases and J by 10 bases, with 7 bases in the junction unmatched. The data belong to a study of blood T cell repertoires in COVID-19 (dated by TCRdb to about 2020). With regard to the full study: Samples covering the acute and convalescent phases of COVID-19 were provided by collaborators in the United States, Italy and Spain. The material from the prospective study consisted of cDNA or gDNA derived from T cells, B-cell-depleted T cells, or PBMCs. The dataset comprised deeply sampled blood TCRbeta repertoires from subjects exposed to, actively infected with, or recovered from COVID-19. The repertoires were released in a freely available public database intended as a resource for research on the immune response to SARS-CoV-2. The samples were drawn from two sources: the first 160 participants of the ongoing ImmuneRACE study, and 1,000 to 1,500 subjects contributed by 6 global collaborators. Nearly every sample came with metadata listing a de-identified subject ID, COVID-19 status, age in years and sex. Where available, HLA class I and class II types were taken from metadata supplied by the sample provider and were not determined by assay-based typing.

Overall results and qualifications from the work: How much clinical and demographic metadata was included differed by source and by participant, and the metadata was provided uncurated.

TCRbeta CDR3 regions were amplified from genomic DNA using the immunoSEQ Assay, a bias-controlled multiplex PCR. Concerning the study's data processing: Nucleated cell counts per sample were estimated from amplification of reference gene primers within the assay. To quantify the absolute abundance of each unique TCRbeta CDR3 rearrangement, sequence reads were collapsed and filtered. For each sample, productive Simpson clonality was calculated by taking the square root of Simpson's diversity index across productive rearrangements. As stored in TCRdb, this immuneACCESS dataset retains in-frame rearrangements with V and J assigned. A fraction of the clones does not appear; measured against another copy, unresolved V genes explain less than half of the discrepancy, and the remainder lacks a known reason. That table gives V, J and clone size, and the DNA gave D and trimming. This sample comprises over 350,000 clones, approximately 90% of them detected only once. Around 0.91% of the sample belongs to the ten largest clones.

In the prospective study, participants were about 18 to 95 years old, resided in approximately 25 geographic areas of the United States, and were enrolled through a virtual design. Cohort assignment in the prospective study relied on participant-reported clinical history from a screening survey and a study questionnaire. In the prospective study, mobile phlebotomists collected whole blood, serum and a nasopharyngeal or oropharyngeal swab from each participant. Over a roughly 2-month period, participants in the prospective study had the option of providing additional blood draws and questionnaires. Blood samples from the prospective study were shipped frozen or at room temperature prior to DNA extraction.

Specimen: PBMCs or T cells enriched from blood (not recorded which). This chain joins TRBV29-1 to TRBJ2-1, and TRBD2 aligns with 13 junction nucleotides. The sequence was collected from a woman in her 30s with acute COVID-19. The CDR3 reads CSVVSRLAGGEQFF. DNA sequence: TGCAGCGTTGTTAGTAGACTAGCGGGGGGAGAGCAGTTCTTC.